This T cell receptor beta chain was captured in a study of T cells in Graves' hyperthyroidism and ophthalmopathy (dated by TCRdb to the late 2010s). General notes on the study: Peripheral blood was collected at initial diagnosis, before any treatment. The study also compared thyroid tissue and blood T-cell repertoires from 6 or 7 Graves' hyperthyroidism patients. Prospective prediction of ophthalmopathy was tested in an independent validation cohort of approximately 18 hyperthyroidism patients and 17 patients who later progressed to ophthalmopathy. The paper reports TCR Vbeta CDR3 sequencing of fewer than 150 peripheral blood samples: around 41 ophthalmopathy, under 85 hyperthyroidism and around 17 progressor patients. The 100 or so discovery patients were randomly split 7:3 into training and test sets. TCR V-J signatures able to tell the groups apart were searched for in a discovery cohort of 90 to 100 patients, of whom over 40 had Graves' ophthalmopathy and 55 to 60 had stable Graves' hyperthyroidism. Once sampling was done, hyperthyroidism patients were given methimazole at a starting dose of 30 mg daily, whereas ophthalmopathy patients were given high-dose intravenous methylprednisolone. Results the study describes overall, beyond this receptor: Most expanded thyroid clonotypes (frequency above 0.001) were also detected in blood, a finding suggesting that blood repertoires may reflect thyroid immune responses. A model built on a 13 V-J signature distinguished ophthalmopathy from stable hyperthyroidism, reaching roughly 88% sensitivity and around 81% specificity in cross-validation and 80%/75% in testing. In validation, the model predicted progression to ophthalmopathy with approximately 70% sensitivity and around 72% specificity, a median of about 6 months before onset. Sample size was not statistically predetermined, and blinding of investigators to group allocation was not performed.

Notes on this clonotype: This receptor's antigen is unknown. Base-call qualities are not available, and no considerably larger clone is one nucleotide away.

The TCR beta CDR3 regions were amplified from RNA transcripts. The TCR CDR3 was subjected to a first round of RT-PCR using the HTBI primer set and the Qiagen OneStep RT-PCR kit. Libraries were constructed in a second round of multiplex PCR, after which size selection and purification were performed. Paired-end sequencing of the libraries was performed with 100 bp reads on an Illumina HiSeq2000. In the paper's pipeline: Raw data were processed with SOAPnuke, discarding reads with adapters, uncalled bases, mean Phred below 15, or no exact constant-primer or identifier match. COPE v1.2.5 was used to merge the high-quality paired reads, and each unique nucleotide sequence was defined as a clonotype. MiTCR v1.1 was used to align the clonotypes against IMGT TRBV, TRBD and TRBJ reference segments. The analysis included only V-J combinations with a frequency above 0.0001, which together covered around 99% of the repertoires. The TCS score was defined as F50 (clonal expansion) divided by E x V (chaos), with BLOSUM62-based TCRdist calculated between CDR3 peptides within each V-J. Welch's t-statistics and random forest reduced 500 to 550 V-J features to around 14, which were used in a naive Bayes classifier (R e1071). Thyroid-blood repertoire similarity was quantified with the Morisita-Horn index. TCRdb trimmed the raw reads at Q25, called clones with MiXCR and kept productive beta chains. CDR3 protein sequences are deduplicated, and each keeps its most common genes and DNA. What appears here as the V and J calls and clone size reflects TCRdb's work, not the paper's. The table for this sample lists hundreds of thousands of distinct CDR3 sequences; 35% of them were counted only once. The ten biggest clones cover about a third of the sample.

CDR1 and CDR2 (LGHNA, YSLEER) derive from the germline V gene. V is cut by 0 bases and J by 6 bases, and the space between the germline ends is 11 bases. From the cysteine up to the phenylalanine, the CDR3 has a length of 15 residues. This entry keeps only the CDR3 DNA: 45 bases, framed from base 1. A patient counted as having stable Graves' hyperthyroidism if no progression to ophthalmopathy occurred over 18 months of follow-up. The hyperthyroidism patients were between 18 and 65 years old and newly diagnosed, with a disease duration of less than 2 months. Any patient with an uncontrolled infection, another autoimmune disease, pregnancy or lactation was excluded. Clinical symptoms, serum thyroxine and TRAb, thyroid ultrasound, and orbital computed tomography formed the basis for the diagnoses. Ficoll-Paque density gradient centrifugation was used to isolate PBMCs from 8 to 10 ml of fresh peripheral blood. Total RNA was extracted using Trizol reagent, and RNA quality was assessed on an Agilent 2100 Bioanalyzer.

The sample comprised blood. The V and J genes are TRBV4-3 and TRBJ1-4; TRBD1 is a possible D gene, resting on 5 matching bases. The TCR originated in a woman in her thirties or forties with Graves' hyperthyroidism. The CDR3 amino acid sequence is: CASSQDYRQDEKLFF. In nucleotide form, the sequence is TGCGCCAGCAGCCAAGATTACAGGCAGGATGAAAAACTGTTTTTT.